This note documents a single TCR beta chain sequence. Its antigen has not been determined. This sample is drawn from a study of monozygotic twins with inflammatory bowel disease (dated by TCRdb to the late 2010s). As for the study more broadly: The complete study included some 28 monozygotic twin pairs: 19 IBD-discordant Danish pairs and nine German pairs, of which four were IBD-concordant and five were IBD-discordant. Each individual had, on average, about 151 000 unique TCRalpha sequences and 181 000 unique TCRbeta sequences available for analysis. The search for disease-associated traits relied mainly on comparing IBD patients with their genetically identical healthy co-twins within discordant pairs.

The research as a whole found: The results gave no support for a single strong signal or clonotype linked to IBD. Compared with healthy twins, IBD patients had fewer clonotypes in common with other individuals, a difference most pronounced in patients showing signs of disease activity. Concordant and discordant twins showed no difference in repertoire similarity, possibly because of limited statistical power. Because patients received different immunosuppressive treatments, the repertoires may have picked up extra background noise and variability between individuals. Distinction between different T cell subtypes could not be achieved in the analysis. A decrease in TCRbeta repertoire diversity, as measured by inverse Simpson index, was observed in IBD patients compared with their healthy co-twins.

Library construction relied on 5' RACE. For each TCR library, 3,000 to 4,000 ng of total RNA was used. For each sample, cDNA synthesis was carried out in eight separate reactions using SMARTScribe reverse transcriptase. During cDNA synthesis, template switching was used to introduce unique molecular identifiers that contained a 6-nucleotide sample barcode. TCRalpha and TCRbeta cDNA was amplified by two nested PCRs of roughly 15 and 9 cycles, with bead purification after each PCR. Before amplification, the cDNA was treated with uracil DNA-glycosylase and purified using the QIAquick PCR purification kit. The second PCR added Illumina TruSeq-compatible adapters along with sample-specific barcodes. Library quality and concentration were assessed using TapeStation and Qubit, and roughly 5 ng of each library was pooled. Pooled libraries were sequenced on an Illumina HiSeq2500 single-index Rapid Run with 2 x 100 bp reads and custom sequencing primers. On the authors' methods: PCR and sequencing errors were corrected by UMI-based consensus assembly using MiGEC version 1.2.6. MiXCR version 2.1.1 was used for V(D)J alignment, clonotype assembly and CDR3 extraction. To normalise gene usage, clonotype sharing and MAIT/NKT TCR abundance, the top 1000, 10 000 and 20 000 clonotypes in each sample were analysed. After downsampling to 27 000 UMIs, diversity was calculated as the inverse Simpson index using the vegan R package. Paired Mann-Whitney U tests were applied to discordant twin pairs, and Benjamini-Hochberg correction was used for multiple testing. TCRdb reprocessed the reads and lists each CDR3 protein sequence as a single entry, with no DNA. The authors' filters were not applied to this entry. The sample has fewer than 400,000 distinct CDR3 sequences on record. The ten largest make up 5.6% of the sample.

The CDR3, from cysteine to phenylalanine, totals 14 residues. The coding DNA is unavailable. CDR1 and CDR2 were assigned from the germline V gene (reference sequence) as SEHNR and FQNEAQ. An approximately 2.3 ml peripheral blood sample was drawn into PAXgene tubes per donor and stored at -80°C. Without T cell sorting, total RNA was isolated from whole blood using the PAXgene blood miRNA kit on an automated QIAcube. Deep TCRalpha and TCRbeta repertoire profiling with unique molecular barcoding was performed on peripheral blood of monozygotic twin pairs concordant or discordant for inflammatory bowel disease. Smoking habits were recorded for all twin pairs, with individuals classified as current, former or never smokers.

The sample taken for sequencing was blood. The chain links TRBV7-9 with TRBJ2-7; the TRBD2 assignment by TCRdb is unverifiable without DNA. The clonotype originates from a human donor with ulcerative colitis or Crohn's disease, or a healthy co-twin of an affected twin (not recorded which). This receptor has the CDR3 CASSQFPQLYEQYF.